The source of this T cell receptor (beta chain) is a study of T cell responses to AZD1222 COVID-19 vaccine. At the level of the study: Analyses pooled second doses at about 4 or about 12 weeks. Study-level points and caveats: Clonal diversity may have been underestimated in mostly white British donors.

The CDR3 sequence is 19 residues long. V was cut by 2 bases and J by 6 bases, with 26 bases left in between. CDR1 and CDR2 from the germline V gene are MNHEY and SVGEGT. A note on this clone: Its antigen remains unknown.

The data were produced by immunoSEQ multiplex PCR, yet TCRdb's version contains in-frame clones alone and is incomplete. The repertoire holds fewer than 50,000 clones, with around three quarters as singletons. This sample comprised peripheral blood, obtained on day 0 of AZD1222 vaccination. The clonotype originates from an adult in good health. The chain recombines TRBV6-2 or TRBV6-3 with TRBJ1-5; D gene ambiguous. The CDR3 DNA follows: TGTGCCAGCAGTTACCGCGACGGCAACAGACCCCGTATGCCTCAGCCCCAGCATTTT. It translates to CASSYRDGNRPRMPQPQHF.